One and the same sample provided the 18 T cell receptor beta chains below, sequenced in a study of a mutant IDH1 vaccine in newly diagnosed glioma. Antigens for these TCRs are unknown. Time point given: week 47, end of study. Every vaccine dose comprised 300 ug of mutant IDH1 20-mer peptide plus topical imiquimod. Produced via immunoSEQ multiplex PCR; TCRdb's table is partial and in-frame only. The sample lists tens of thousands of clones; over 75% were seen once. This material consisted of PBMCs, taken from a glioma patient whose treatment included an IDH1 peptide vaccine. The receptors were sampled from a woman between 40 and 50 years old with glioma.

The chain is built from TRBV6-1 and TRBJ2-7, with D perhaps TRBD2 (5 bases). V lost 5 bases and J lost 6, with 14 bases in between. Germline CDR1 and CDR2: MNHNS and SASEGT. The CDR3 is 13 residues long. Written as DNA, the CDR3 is TGTGCCAGCAGTTTGGCGGCTCGGGGCGAGCAGTACTTC. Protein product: CASSLAARGEQYF.

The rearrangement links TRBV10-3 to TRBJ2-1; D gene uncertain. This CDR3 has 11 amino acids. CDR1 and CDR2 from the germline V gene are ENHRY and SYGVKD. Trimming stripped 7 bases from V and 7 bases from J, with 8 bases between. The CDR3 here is CAINGKNEQFF. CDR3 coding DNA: TGTGCCATCAACGGCAAAAATGAGCAGTTCTTC.

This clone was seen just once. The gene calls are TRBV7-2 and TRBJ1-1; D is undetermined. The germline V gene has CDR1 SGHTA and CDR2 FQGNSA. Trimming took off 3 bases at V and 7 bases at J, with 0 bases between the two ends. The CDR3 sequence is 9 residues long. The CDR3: CASSFEAFF. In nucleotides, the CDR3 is TGTGCCAGCAGCTTTGAAGCTTTCTTT.

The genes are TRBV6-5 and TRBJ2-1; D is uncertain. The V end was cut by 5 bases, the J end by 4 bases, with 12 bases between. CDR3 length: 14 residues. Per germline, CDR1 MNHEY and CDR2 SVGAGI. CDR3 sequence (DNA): TGTGCCAGCAGTCGCAGCCCTGGTTACAATGAGCAGTTCTTC. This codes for CASSRSPGYNEQFF.

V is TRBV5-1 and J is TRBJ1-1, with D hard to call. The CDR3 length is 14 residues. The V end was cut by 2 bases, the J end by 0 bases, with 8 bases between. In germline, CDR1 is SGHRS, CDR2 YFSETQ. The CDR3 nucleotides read TGCGCCAGCAGCTTAATTGGTATGAACACTGAAGCTTTCTTT. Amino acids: CASSLIGMNTEAFF.

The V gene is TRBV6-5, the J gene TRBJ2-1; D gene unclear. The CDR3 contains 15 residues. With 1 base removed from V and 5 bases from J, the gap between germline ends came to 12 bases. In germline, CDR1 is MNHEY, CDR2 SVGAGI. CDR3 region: CASSYFKGPDNEQFF. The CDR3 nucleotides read TGTGCCAGCAGTTACTTCAAAGGGCCCGACAATGAGCAGTTCTTC.

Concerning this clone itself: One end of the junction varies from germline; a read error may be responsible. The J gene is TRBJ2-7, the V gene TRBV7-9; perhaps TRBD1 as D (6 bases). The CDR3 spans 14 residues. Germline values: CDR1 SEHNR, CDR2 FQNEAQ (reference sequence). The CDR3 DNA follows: TGTGCCAGCAGCTTTGTCCGGGACAACCCCTTAGTGCACTTC. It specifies CASSFVRDNPLVHF. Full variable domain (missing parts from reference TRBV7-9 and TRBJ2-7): DTGVSQNPRHKITKRGQNVTFRCDPISEHNRLYWYRQTLGQGPEFLTYFQNEAQLEKSRLLSDRFSAERPKGSFSTLEIQRTEQGDSAMYLCASSFVRDNPLVHFGPGTRLTVT.

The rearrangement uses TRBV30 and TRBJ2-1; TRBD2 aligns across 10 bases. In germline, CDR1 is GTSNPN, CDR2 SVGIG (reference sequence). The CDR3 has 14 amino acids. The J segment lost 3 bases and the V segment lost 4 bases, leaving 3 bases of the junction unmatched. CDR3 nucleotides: TGTGCCTGGAAGCTAGCGGGAGACTACAATGAGCAGTTCTTC. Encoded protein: CAWKLAGDYNEQFF.

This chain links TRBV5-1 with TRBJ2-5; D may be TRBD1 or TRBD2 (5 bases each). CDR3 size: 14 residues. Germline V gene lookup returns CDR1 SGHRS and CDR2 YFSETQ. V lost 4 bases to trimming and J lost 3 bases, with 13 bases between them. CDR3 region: CASSVAGTKETQYF. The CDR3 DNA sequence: TGCGCCAGCAGCGTGGCCGGGACCAAAGAGACCCAGTACTTC. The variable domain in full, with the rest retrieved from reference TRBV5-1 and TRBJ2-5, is KAGVTQTPRYLIKTRGQQVTLSCSPISGHRSVSWYQQTPGQGLQFLFEYFSETQRNKGNFPGRFSGRQFSNSRSEMNVSTLELGDSALYLCASSVAGTKETQYFGPGTRLLVL.

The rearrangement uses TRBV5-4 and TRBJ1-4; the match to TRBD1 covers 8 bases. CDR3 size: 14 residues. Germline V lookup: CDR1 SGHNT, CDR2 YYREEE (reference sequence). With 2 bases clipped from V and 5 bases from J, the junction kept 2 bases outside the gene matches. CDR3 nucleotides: TGTGCCAGCAGCTTTACAGGGGGGAATGAAAAACTGTTTTTT. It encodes CASSFTGGNEKLFF. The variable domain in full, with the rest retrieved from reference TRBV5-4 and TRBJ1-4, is ETGVTQSPTHLIKTRGQQVTLRCSSQSGHNTVSWYQQALGQGPQFIFQYYREEENGRGNFPPRFSGLQFPNYSSELNVNALELDDSALYLCASSFTGGNEKLFFGSGTQLSVL.

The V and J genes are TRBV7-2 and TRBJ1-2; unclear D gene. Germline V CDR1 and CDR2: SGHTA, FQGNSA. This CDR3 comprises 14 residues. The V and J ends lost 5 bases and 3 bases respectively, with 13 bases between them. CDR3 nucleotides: TGTGCCAGCAGCCCGATGGGAAGTTACTATGGCTACACCTTC. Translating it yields CASSPMGSYYGYTF.

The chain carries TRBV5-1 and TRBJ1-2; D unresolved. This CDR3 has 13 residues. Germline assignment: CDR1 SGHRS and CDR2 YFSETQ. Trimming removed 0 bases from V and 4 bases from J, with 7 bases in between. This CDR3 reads CASSLGPIYGYTF. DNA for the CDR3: TGCGCCAGCAGCTTGGGCCCGATCTATGGCTACACCTTC.

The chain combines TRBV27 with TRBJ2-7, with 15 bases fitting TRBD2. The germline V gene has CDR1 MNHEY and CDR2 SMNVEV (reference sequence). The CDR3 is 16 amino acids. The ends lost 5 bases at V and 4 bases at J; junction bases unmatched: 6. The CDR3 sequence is CASSPRGLAGGYEQYF. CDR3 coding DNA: TGTGCCAGCAGTCCAAGGGGACTAGCGGGGGGTTACGAGCAGTACTTC.

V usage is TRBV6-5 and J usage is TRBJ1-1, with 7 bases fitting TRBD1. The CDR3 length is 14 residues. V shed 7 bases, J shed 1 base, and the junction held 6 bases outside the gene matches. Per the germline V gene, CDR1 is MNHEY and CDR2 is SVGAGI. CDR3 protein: CASTDGTANTEAFF. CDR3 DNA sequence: TGTGCCAGCACCGACGGGACAGCGAACACTGAAGCTTTCTTT.

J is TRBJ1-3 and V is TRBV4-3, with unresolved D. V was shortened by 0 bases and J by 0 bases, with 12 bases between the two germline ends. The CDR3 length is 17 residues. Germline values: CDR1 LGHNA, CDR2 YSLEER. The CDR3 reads CASSQDGRGYSGNTIYF. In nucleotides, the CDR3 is TGCGCCAGCAGCCAAGATGGACGGGGATACTCTGGAAACACCATATATTTT.

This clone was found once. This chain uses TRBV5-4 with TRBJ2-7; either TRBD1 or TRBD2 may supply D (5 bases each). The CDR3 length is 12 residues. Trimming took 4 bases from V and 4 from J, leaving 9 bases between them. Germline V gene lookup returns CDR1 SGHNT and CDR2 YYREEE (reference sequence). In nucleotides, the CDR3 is TGTGCCAGCAGCGGTGGGGGTTACGAGCAGTACTTC. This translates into CASSGGGYEQYF.

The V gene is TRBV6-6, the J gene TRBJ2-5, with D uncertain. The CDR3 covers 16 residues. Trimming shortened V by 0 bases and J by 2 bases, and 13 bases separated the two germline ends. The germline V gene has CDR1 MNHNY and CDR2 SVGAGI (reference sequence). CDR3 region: CASSYSERPDQETQYF. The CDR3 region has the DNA TGTGCCAGCAGTTACTCCGAAAGGCCGGATCAAGAGACCCAGTACTTC.

The DNA of the CDR3 is TGTGCCAGCTCACCTTTTGACAGGGACTACGAGCAGTACTTC. Translating gives CASSPFDRDYEQYF. The V call is TRBV18, the J call TRBJ2-7, with 7 positions matching TRBD1. Germline trimming cut 3 bases from V and 3 bases from J; bases unmatched to any gene: 5. CDR1 is KGHSH, CDR2 LQKENI, per germline. CDR3 length equals 14 residues.